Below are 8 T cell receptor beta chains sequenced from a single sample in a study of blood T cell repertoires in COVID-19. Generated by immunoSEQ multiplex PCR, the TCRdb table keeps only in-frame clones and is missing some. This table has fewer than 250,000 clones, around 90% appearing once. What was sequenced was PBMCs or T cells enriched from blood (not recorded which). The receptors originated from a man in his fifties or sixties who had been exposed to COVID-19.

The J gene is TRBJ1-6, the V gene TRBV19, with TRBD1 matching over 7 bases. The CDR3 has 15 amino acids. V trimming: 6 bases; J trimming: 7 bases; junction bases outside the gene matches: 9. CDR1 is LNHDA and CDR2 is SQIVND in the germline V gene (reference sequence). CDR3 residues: CASSLLRQGNSPLHF. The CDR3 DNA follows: TGTGCCAGTAGCCTACTAAGACAGGGAAATTCACCCCTCCACTTT.

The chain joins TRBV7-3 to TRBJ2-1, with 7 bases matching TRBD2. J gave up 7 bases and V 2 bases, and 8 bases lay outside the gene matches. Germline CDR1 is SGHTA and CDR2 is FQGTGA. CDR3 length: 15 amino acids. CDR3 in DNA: TGTGCCAGCAGCTTATCCGGGGGGAGGTGGAATGAGCAGTTCTTC. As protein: CASSLSGGRWNEQFF.

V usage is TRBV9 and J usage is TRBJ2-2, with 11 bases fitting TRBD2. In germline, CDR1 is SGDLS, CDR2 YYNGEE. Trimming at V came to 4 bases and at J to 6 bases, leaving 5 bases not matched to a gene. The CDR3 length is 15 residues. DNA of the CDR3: TGTGCCAGCAGCTTCCAGACTAGCGGGGCCGGGGAGCTGTTTTTT. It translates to CASSFQTSGAGELFF.

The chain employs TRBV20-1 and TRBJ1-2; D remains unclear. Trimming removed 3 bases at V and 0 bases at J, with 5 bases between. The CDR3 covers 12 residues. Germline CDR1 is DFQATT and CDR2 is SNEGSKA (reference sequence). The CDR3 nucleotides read TGCAGTGCTAGTCAAACTAACTATGGCTACACCTTC. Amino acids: CSASQTNYGYTF.

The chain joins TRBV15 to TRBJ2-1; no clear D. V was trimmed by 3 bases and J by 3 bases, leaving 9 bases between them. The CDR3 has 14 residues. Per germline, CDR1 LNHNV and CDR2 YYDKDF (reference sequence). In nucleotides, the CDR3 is TGTGCCACCAGCAGTAGCCAGAACTACAATGAGCAGTTCTTC. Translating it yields CATSSSQNYNEQFF. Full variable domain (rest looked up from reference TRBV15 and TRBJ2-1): DAMVIQNPRYQVTQFGKPVTLSCSQTLNHNVMYWYQQKSSQAPKLLFHYYDKDFNNEADTPDNFQSRRPNTSFCFLDIRSPGLGDTAMYLCATSSSQNYNEQFFGPGTRLTVL.

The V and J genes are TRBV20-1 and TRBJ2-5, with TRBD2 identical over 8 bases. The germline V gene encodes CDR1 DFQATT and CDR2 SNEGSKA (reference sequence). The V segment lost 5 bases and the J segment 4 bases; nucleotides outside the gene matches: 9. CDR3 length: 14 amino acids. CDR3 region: CSARGGGGIETQYF. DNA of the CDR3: TGCAGTGCTCGTGGTGGCGGGGGGATAGAGACCCAGTACTTC.

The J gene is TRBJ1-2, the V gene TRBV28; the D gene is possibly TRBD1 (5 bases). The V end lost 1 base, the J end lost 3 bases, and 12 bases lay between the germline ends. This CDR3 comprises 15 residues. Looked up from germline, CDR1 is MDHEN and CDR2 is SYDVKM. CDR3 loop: CASSLFPGIDYGYTF. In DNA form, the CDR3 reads TGTGCCAGCAGTTTATTTCCAGGGATTGACTATGGCTACACCTTC.

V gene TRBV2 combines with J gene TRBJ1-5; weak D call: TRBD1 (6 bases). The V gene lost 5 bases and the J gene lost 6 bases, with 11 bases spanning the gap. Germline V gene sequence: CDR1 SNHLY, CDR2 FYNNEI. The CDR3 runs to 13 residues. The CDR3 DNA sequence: TGTGCCAGCAGTCGGGACAATATTCAGCCCCAGCATTTT. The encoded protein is CASSRDNIQPQHF.